A single sample is the source of the 9 T cell receptor beta chains below, sequenced in a study of identical twins (dated by TCRdb to about 2016). The method behind the library was 5' RACE. The sequencing machine was an Illumina HiSeq 2000. The public reads were quality trimmed at Q25 with fastp and then assembled into clones with MiXCR by TCRdb, keeping productive beta chains. Each entry merges the rows of one CDR3 protein and shows their most common DNA and genes. The sample records roughly 570,000 distinct CDR3 sequences, roughly 9.5% of which are singletons. The ten most abundant clones make up under 3% of the sample. A further study also used this sample, focusing on yellow fever vaccine responses in identical twins.

The sample consisted of PBMCs. The origin of the receptors is a woman aged 18 to 35 in good health.

This clonotype has just a few counts. The rearrangement links TRBV11-2 to TRBJ2-7; 10 bases align to TRBD1. Germline CDR1 SGHAT, CDR2 FQNNGV. The CDR3 runs to 13 residues. The V and J ends lost 5 bases and 13 bases, in that order; junction bases with no gene match: 11. CDR3 DNA: TGTGCCAGCAGCCCCCCCCCGGGACAGGGGCTCTACTTC. Translated, it gives CASSPPPGQGLYF.

The chain recombines TRBV5-1 with TRBJ2-3; 8 bases are shared with TRBD1. Unmatched junction bases numbered 9, after V lost 4 bases and J lost 5 bases. Germline lookup yields CDR1 SGHRS and CDR2 YFSETQ. The CDR3 has 15 residues. CDR3 sequence (DNA): TGCGCCAGCAGCCTGGACAGGGAGTTGAGAGATACGCAGTATTTT. Amino acids: CASSLDRELRDTQYF. The full variable domain, with the rest looked up from reference TRBV5-1 and TRBJ2-3, is KAGVTQTPRYLIKTRGQQVTLSCSPISGHRSVSWYQQTPGQGLQFLFEYFSETQRNKGNFPGRFSGRQFSNSRSEMNVSTLELGDSALYLCASSLDRELRDTQYFGPGTRLTVL.

The rearrangement joins TRBV7-9 to TRBJ2-3; 11 bases map to TRBD2. Trimming removed 4 bases from V and 8 bases from J; junction bases left unmatched: 8. The CDR3 runs 15 residues. CDR1 is SEHNR and CDR2 is FQNEAQ in the germline V gene (reference sequence). Here the CDR3 reads CASSYSGTSGPTQYF. CDR3 nucleotides: TGTGCCAGCAGCTACTCCGGGACTAGCGGTCCTACGCAGTATTTT.

The chain links TRBV30 to TRBJ1-1; D not certain. Germline V gene sequence: CDR1 GTSNPN, CDR2 SVGIG (reference sequence). The CDR3 covers 11 residues. V was shortened by 2 bases and J by 6 bases, with 7 bases between the two germline ends. CDR3 residues: CAWSRAAEAFF. DNA for the CDR3: TGTGCCTGGAGTCGGGCTGCTGAAGCTTTCTTT.

This clonotype occurred a few times. The chain couples TRBV9 to TRBJ2-2, with D unresolved. CDR1 is SGDLS, CDR2 YYNGEE, per germline. CDR3 length: 18 residues. Trimming left V 4 bases short and J 2 bases short, with 21 bases between. DNA of the CDR3: TGTGCCAGCAGCCATAAGATTGTTGGCCCGACCAACACCGGGGAGCTGTTTTTT. It is translated as CASSHKIVGPTNTGELFF.

This clonotype occurred many times. The chain uses TRBV12-3 or TRBV12-4 and TRBJ1-1, with TRBD1 identical over 8 bases. This CDR3 contains 15 residues. The junction had 6 bases not matched to a gene; V was cut back by 5 bases and J by 1 base. The CDR3 region has the DNA TGTGCCAGCAGTCCCCGGACAGGGCCGAACACTGAAGCTTTCTTT. Protein sequence: CASSPRTGPNTEAFF.

This clonotype was seen a handful of times. The genes are TRBV7-9 and TRBJ2-7; weak D call: TRBD1 (6 bases). There are 17 residues in the CDR3. The V gene lost 4 bases and the J gene lost 2 bases, with 21 bases spanning the gap. Germline CDR1 SEHNR, CDR2 FQNEAQ (reference sequence). CDR3 nucleotide sequence: TGTGCCAGCAGCTCTCCCGGACAGTCTGATGGGACCTACGAGCAGTACTTC. Translation gives CASSSPGQSDGTYEQYF.

The chain is built from TRBV27 and TRBJ2-5; a weak D match, TRBD2 (5 bases). CDR1 and CDR2 from the germline V gene are MNHEY and SMNVEV (reference sequence). With 4 bases removed from V and 4 bases from J, the gap between germline ends came to 13 bases. The CDR3 is 14 amino acids. The CDR3 loop reads CASSWSGRGETQYF. CDR3 coding DNA: TGTGCCAGCAGTTGGTCGGGAAGAGGAGAGACCCAGTACTTC.

This clonotype turned up a few times. This chain uses TRBV7-9 with TRBJ2-2, with 8 bases identical to TRBD2. The CDR3 is 17 residues long. Looked up from germline, CDR1 is SEHNR and CDR2 is FQNEAQ (reference sequence). The J segment lost 7 bases and the V segment lost 5 bases, leaving 15 bases of the junction unmatched. The CDR3 sequence is CASSPDPGGGFVGELFF. The CDR3 nucleotides are TGTGCCAGCAGCCCAGACCCCGGGGGGGGCTTTGTCGGGGAGCTGTTTTTT. Variable domain in full (rest from reference TRBV7-9 and TRBJ2-2): DTGVSQNPRHKITKRGQNVTFRCDPISEHNRLYWYRQTLGQGPEFLTYFQNEAQLEKSRLLSDRFSAERPKGSFSTLEIQRTEQGDSAMYLCASSPDPGGGFVGELFFGEGSRLTVL.